This TCR beta chain was recorded in a study of cytomegalovirus exposure and HLA in healthy donors. Both 60 Vbeta primers and 13 Jbeta primers went into the PCR. Profiling relied on immunoSEQ multiplex PCR, and the TCRdb table lists in-frame clones only, not all of them. Altogether about 120,000 clones are present, about 81% being singletons, with the ten largest covering 2.5% to 3.5%. The J segment lost 5 bases and the V segment lost 5 bases, leaving 8 bases of the junction unmatched. Germline V lookup: CDR1 GTSNPN, CDR2 SVGIG (reference sequence). The CDR3 loop spans 13 amino acids. On this clone itself: Antigen: not known.

Whole-study results and caveats: Versus the roughly 640-donor mean, an Asian-associated ancestry cluster reportedly showed fewer N-insertions in a later analysis. It was in a later analysis that TCR association rates were seen to vary by HLA locus, highest for DRB1 and lowest for HLA-C. After further analysis at a later stage, 15,000 to 20,000 TCR beta sequences were associated with HLA alleles at 0.05 false discovery rate. Within an earlier analysis, most TCR beta V segments proved productive either about 87% or about 30% of the time.

The sequenced material came from PBMCs. The V call is TRBV30, the J call TRBJ2-5; 7 positions match TRBD1. The TCR comes from a woman in her forties in good health and CMV-seropositive. The CDR3 coding sequence is TGTGCCTGGTCTACAGGGGACGGGGAGACCCAGTACTTC. It encodes CAWSTGDGETQYF.